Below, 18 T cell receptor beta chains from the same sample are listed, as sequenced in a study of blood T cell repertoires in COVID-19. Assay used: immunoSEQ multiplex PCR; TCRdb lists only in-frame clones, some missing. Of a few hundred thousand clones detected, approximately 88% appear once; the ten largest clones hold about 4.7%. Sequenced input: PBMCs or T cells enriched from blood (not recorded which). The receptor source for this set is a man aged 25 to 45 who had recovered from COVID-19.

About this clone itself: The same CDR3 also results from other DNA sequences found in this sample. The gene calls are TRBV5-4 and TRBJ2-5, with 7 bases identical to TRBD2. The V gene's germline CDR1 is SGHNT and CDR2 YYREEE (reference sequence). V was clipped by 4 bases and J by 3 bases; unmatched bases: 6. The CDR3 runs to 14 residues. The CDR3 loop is CASSLLGGEETQYF. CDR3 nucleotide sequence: TGTGCCAGCAGCCTCCTGGGGGGGGAAGAGACCCAGTACTTC.

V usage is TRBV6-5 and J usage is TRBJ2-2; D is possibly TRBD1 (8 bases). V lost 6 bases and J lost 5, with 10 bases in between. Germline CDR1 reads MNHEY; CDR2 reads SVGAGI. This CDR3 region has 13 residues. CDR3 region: CASRQGGTGELFF. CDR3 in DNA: TGTGCCAGCAGACAGGGGGGGACCGGGGAGCTGTTTTTT.

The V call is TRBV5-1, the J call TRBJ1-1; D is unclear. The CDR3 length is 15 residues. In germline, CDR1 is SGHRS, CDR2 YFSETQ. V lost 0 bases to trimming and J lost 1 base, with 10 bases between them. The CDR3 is CASSLGRIRNTEAFF. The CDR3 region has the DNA TGCGCCAGCAGCTTGGGGCGGATCCGGAACACTGAAGCTTTCTTT.

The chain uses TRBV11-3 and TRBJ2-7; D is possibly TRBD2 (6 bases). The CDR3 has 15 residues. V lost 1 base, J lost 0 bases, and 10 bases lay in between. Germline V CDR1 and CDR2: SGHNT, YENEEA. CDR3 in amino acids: CASSLAAGRSYEQYF. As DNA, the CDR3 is TGTGCCAGCAGCTTAGCTGCGGGGCGCTCCTACGAGCAGTACTTC. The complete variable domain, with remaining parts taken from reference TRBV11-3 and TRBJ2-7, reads EAGVVQSPRYKIIEKKQPVAFWCNPISGHNTLYWYLQNLGQGPELLIRYENEEAVDDSQLPKDRFSAERLKGVDSTLKIQPAELGDSAVYLCASSLAAGRSYEQYFGPGTRLTVT.

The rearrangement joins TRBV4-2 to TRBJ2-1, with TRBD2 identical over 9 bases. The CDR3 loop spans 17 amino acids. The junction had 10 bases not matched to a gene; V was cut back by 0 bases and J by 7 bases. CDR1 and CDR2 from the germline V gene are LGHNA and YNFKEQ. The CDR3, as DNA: TGTGCCAGCAGCCAAGAGCCCGGGACTAGCTTACTAAATGAGCAGTTCTTC. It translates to CASSQEPGTSLLNEQFF.

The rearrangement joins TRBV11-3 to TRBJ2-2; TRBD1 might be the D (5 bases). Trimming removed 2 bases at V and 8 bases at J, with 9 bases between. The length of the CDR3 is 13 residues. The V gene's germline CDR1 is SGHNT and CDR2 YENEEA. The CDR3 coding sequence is TGTGCCAGCAGCTTATGGGGCACGGGGGAGCTGTTTTTT. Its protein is CASSLWGTGELFF.

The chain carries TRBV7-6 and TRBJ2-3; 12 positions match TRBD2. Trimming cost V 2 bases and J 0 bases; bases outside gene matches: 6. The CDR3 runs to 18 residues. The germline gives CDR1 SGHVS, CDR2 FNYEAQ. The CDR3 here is CASSLSTSGGYSTDTQYF. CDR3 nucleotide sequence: TGTGCCAGCAGCTTATCGACTAGCGGGGGTTACAGCACAGATACGCAGTATTTT.

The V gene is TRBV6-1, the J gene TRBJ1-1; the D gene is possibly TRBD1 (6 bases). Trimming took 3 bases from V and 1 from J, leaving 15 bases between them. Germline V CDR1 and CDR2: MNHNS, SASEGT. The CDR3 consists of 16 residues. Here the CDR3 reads CASSDPPSDRNTEAFF. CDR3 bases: TGTGCCAGCAGTGACCCCCCGTCGGACAGGAACACTGAAGCTTTCTTT.

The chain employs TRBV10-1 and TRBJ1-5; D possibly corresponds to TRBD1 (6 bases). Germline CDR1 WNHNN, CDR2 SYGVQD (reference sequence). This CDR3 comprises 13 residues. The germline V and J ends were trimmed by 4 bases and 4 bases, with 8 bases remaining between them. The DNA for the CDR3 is TGCGCCAGCAGTGCCGACAGGAATCAGCCCCAGCATTTT. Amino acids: CASSADRNQPQHF.

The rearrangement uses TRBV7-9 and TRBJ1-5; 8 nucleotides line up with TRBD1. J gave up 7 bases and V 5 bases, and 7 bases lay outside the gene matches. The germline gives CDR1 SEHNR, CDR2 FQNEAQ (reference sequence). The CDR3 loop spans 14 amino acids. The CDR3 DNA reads TGTGCCAGCAGCCCAACAGGGGGTCAGCAGCCCCAGCATTTT. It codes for CASSPTGGQQPQHF.

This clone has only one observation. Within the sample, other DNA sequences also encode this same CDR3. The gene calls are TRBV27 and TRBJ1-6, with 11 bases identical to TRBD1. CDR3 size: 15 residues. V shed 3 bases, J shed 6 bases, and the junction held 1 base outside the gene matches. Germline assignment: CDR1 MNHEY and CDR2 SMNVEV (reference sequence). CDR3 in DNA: TGTGCCAGCAGTTTCGGGACAGGGGGTAATTCACCCCTCCACTTT. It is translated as CASSFGTGGNSPLHF.

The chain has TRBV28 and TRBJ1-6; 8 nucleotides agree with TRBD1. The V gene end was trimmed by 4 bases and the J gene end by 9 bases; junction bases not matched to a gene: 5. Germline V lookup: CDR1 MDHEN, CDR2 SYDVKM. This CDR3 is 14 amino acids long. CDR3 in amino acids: CASSSGQVLSPLHF. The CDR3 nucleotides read TGTGCCAGCAGTTCGGGACAGGTCCTTTCACCCCTCCACTTT.

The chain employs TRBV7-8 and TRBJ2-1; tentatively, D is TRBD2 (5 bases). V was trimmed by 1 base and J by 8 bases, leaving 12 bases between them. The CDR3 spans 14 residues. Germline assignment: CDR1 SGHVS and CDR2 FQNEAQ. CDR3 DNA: TGTGCCAGCAGCTTAGGAGGGTCAAAAGATGAGCAGTTCTTC. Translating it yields CASSLGGSKDEQFF. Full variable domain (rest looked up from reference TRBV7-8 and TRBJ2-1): GAGVSQSPRYKVAKRGQDVALRCDPISGHVSLFWYQQALGQGPEFLTYFQNEAQLDKSGLPSDRFFAERPEGSVSTLKIQRTQQEDSAVYLCASSLGGSKDEQFFGPGTRLTVL.

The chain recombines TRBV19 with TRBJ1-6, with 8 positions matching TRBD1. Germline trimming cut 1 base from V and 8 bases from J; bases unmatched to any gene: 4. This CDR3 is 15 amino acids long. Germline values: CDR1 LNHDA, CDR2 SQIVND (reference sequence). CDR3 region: CASSIGDRPHSPLHF. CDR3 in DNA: TGTGCCAGTAGTATAGGGGACAGGCCCCATTCACCCCTCCACTTT.

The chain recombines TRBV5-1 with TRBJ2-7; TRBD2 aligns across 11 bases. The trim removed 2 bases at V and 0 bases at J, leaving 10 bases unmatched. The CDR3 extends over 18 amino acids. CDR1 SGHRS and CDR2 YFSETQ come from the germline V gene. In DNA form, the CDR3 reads TGCGCCAGCAGCTTTGAACTAGCGGGGGCTAGTTCCTCCTACGAGCAGTACTTC. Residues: CASSFELAGASSSYEQYF.

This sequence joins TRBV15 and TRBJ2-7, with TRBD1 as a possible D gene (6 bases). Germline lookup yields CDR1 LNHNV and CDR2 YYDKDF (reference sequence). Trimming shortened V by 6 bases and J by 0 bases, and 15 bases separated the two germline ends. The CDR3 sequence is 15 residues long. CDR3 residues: CATSSFRDTSYEQYF. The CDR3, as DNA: TGTGCCACCAGTTCCTTCAGGGACACCTCCTACGAGCAGTACTTC.

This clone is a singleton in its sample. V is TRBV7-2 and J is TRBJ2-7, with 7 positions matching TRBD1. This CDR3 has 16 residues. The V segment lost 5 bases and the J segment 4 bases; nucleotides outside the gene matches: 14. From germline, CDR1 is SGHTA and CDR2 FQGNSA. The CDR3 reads CASSPRSGGLGYEQYF. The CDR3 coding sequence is TGTGCCAGCAGCCCCCGATCAGGGGGTTTGGGATACGAGCAGTACTTC.

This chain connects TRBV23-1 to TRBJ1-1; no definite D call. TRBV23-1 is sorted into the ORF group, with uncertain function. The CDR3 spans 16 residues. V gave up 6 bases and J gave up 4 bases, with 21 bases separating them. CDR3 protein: CASRPRHHVPSTEAFF. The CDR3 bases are TGCGCCAGCAGACCCCGACACCACGTTCCGAGCACTGAAGCTTTCTTT.